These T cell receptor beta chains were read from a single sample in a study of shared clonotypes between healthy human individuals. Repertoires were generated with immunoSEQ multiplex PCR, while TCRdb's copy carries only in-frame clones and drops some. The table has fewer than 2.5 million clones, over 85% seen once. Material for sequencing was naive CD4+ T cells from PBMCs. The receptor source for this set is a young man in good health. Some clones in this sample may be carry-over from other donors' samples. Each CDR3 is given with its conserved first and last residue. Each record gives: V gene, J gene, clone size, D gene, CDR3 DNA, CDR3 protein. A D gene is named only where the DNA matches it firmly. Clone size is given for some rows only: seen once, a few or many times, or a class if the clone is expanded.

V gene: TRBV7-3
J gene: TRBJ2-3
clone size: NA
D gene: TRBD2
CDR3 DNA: TGTGCCAGCAGCAAAACGGGACCGGGAGGTTCCGATACGCAGTATTTT
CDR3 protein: CASSKTGPGGSDTQYF

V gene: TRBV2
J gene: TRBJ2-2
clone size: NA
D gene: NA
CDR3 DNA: TGTGCCAGCATGCCGCAGGGAGCCGGGGAGCTGTTTTTT
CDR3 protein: CASMPQGAGELFF

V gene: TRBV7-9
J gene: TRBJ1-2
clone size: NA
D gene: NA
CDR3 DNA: TGTGCCAGCAGCTTGCTGGGGGCGGACTATGGCTACACCTTC
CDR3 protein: CASSLLGADYGYTF

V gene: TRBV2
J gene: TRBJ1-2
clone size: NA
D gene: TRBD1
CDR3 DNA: TGTGCCGGGACAGAGGGAGGCTATGGCTACACCTTC
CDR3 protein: CAGTEGGYGYTF

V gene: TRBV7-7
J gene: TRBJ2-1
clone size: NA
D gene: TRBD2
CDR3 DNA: TGTGCCAGCAGCCCGAGCCCCGTCGCGGGAGGTGAGCAGTTCTTC
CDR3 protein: CASSPSPVAGGEQFF

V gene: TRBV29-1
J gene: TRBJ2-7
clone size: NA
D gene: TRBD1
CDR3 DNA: TGCAGCGTCGAGGACAGGGTAGACTACGAGCAGTACTTC
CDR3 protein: CSVEDRVDYEQYF

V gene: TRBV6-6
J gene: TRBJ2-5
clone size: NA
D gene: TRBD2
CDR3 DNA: TGTGCCAGCAGTTACTCGGTTCTAGCGGGAGAGACCCAGTACTTC
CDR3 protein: CASSYSVLAGETQYF

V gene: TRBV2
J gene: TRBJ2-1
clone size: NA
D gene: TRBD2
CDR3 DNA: TGTGCCAGCAGATTTGGCCGGACTAGCGGGAGCAATGAGCAGTTCTTC
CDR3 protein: CASRFGRTSGSNEQFF

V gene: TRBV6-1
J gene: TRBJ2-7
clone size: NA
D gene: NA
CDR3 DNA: TGTGCCAGCAGTGAACTCCCTACCTACGAGCAGTACTTC
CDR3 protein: CASSELPTYEQYF

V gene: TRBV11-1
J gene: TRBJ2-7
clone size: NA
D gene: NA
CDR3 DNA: TGTGCCAGCAGCTTAGGTAGGGGGACCGAGCAGTACTTC
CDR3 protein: CASSLGRGTEQYF

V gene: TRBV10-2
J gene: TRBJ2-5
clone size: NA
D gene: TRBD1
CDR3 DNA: TGCGCCACCGGCCGGGACAGCCAAGAGACCCAGTACTTC
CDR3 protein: CATGRDSQETQYF

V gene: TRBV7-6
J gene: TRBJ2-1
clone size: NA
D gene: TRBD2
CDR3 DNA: TGTGCCAGCAGCTTAGCCCGAGGACTAGCGGGTCCCAATGAGCAGTTCTTC
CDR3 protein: CASSLARGLAGPNEQFF

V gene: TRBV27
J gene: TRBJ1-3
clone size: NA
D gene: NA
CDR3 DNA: TGTGCCAGCAGACCATGGACGGAGGTTGGGCCCTCTGGAAACACCATATATTTT
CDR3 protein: CASRPWTEVGPSGNTIYF

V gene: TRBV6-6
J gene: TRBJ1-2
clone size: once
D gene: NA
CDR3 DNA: TGTGCCAGCAGTCTACACGGACCTTCTAACTATGGCTACACCTTC
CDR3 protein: CASSLHGPSNYGYTF

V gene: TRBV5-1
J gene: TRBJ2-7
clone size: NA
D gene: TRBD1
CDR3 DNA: TGCGCCAGCAGCTTACAGGGGCCAACTCTTTGGGACGAGCAGTACTTC
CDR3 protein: CASSLQGPTLWDEQYF

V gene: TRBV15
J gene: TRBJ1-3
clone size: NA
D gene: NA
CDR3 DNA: TGTGCCACCAGCAGTCTATTTGGAAACACCATATATTTT
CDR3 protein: CATSSLFGNTIYF

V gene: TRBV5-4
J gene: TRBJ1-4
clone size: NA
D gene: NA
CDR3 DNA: TGTGCCAGCAACAAGGGGGGCGCGGCTAATGAAAAACTGTTTTTT
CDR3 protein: CASNKGGAANEKLFF

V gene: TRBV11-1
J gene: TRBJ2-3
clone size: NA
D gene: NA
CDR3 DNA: TGTGCCAGCCAAAGACGGGCGATAAGCACAGATACGCAGTATTTT
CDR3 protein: CASQRRAISTDTQYF

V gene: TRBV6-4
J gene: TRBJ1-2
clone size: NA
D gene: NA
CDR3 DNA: TGTGCCAGCAGTCCCAGGGTTAACTATGGCTACACCTTC
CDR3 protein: CASSPRVNYGYTF

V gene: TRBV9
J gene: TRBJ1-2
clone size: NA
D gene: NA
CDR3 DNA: TGTGCCAGCAGCGTAGCTAGGGAGGGAGGCTACACCTTC
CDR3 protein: CASSVAREGGYTF

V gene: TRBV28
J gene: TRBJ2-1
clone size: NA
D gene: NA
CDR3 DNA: TGTGCCAGCAGGAGGAACTTAGCGGAGACCTCCTACAATGAGCAGTTCTTC
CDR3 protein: CASRRNLAETSYNEQFF

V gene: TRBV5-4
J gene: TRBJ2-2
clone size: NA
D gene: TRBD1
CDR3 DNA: TGTGCCAGCAGCTTGAAACAGGGGGATGGCGGGGAGCTGTTTTTT
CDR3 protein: CASSLKQGDGGELFF

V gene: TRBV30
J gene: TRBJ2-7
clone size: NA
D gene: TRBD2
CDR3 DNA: TGTGCCTGGATGGGGTCGGGGGGCGAGCAGTACTTC
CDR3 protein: CAWMGSGGEQYF

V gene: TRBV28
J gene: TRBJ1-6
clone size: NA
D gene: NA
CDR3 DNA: TGTGCCAGCAGTTCCCCGATTGGGAGAAATTCACCCCTCCACTTT
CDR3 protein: CASSSPIGRNSPLHF

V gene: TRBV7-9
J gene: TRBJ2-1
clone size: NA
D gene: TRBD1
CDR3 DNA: TGTGCCAGCCTAGAACAGGGGACCTACAATGAGCAGTTCTTC
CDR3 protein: CASLEQGTYNEQFF

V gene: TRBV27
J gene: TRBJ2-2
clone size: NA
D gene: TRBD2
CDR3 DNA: TGTGCCAGCAGTCCCCGCCAGCGGGAGGGTTCGAGGCTGGGGGAGCTGTTTTTT
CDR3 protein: CASSPRQREGSRLGELFF

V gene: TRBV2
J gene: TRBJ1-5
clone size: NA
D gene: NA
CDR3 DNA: TGTGCCAGCGGGATGGCCCATAGCAATCAGCCCCAGCATTTT
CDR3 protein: CASGMAHSNQPQHF

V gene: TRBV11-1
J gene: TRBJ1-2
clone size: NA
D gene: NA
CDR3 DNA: TGTGCCAGCAGCTTAGCCCGCGCGGCAGGTCCGTATGGCTACACCTTC
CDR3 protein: CASSLARAAGPYGYTF

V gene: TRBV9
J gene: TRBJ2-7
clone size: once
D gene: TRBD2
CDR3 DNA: TGTGCCAGCAGCGTAGGGTTTCTAGCGGGAGCCTACGAGCAGTACTTC
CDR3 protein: CASSVGFLAGAYEQYF

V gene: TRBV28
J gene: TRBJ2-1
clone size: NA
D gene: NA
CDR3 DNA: TGTGCCAGCAGTTTAGCGTTCAATGAGCAGTTCTTC
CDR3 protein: CASSLAFNEQFF

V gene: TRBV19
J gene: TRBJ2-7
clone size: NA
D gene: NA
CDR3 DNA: TGTGCCAGTAGTGGTGGCAGGAACTACTACGAGCAGTACTTC
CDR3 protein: CASSGGRNYYEQYF

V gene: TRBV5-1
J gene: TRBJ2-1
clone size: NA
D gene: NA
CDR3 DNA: TGCGCCAGCAGCTCGATCGCAGGGTCGCGCGATGAGCAGTTCTTC
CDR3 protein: CASSSIAGSRDEQFF

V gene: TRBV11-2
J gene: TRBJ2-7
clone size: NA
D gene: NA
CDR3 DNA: TGTGCCAGCAGCTTATTACGGGACGCTTCCTACGAGCAGTACTTC
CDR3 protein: CASSLLRDASYEQYF

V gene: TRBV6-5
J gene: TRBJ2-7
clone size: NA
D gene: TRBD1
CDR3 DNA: TGTGCCAGCAGGCCCGGGACAGACTTACAGCAGTACTTC
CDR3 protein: CASRPGTDLQQYF

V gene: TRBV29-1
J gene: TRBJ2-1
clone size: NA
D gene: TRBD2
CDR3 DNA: TGCAGCGTTGTGGTTCGGACTAGCGGGAGGAATGAGCAGTTCTTC
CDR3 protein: CSVVVRTSGRNEQFF

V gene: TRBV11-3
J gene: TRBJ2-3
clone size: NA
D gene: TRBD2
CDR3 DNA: TGTGCCAGCAGCTTAGATTTAGCGGGAGGGCCTATGGGTACGCAGTATTTT
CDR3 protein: CASSLDLAGGPMGTQYF

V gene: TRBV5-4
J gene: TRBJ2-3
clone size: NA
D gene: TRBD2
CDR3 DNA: TGTGCCAGCAGCCTTGGCCCGACTAGCGGGAGGGCCCCAGATACGCAGTATTTT
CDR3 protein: CASSLGPTSGRAPDTQYF

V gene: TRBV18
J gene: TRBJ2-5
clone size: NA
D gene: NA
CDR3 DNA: TGTGCCAGCTCACCACCGTCAGGGGCGCCGGAGACCCAGTACTTC
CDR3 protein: CASSPPSGAPETQYF

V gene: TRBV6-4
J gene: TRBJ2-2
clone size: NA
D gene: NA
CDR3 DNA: TGTGCCAGCAGTGCGTTCGGGGACGGGGAGCTGTTTTTT
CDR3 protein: CASSAFGDGELFF

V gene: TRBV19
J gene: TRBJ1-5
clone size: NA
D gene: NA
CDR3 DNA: TGTGCCAGTAGTGAAACCGGGACGGTGAATAGCAATCAGCCCCAGCATTTT
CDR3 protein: CASSETGTVNSNQPQHF

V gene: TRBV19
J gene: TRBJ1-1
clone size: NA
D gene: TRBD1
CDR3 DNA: TGTGCCAGTAGTATTCGGACAGGGGCTAACACTGAAGCTTTCTTT
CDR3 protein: CASSIRTGANTEAFF

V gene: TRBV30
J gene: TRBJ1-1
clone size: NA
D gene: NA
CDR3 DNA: TGTGCCTGCCAGGGAATTGGGGGCCGGAACACTGAAGCTTTCTTT
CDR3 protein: CACQGIGGRNTEAFF

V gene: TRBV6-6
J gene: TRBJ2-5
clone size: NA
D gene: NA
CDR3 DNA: TGTGCCAGCAGAAAAGGGGTTAGCAGCGACCAAGAGACCCAGTACTTC
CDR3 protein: CASRKGVSSDQETQYF

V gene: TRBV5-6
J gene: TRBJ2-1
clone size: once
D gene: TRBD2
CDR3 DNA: TGTGCCAGCAGCTTTGGACTAGCGGGAGCAGATGAGCAGTTCTTC
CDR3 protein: CASSFGLAGADEQFF

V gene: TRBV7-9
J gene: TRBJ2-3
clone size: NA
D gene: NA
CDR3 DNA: TGTGCCAGCTTAGGGCAGGGGTCAGATACGCAGTATTTT
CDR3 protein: CASLGQGSDTQYF

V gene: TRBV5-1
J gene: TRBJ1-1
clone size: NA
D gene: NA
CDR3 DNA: TGCGCCAGCAGCTTGTTGGGGGGCACTGAAGCTTTCTTT
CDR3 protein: CASSLLGGTEAFF